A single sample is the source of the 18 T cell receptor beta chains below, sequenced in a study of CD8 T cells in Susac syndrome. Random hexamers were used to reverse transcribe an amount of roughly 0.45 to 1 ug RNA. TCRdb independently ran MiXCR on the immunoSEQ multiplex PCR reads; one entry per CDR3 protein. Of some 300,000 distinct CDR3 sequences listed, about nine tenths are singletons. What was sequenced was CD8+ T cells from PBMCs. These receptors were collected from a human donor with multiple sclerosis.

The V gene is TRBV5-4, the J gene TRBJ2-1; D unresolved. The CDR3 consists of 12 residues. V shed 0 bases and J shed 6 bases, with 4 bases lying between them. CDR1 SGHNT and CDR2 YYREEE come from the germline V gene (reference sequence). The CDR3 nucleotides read TGTGCCAGCAGCTTGGCAGCCAATGAGCAGTTCTTC. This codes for CASSLAANEQFF. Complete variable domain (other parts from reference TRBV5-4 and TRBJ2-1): ETGVTQSPTHLIKTRGQQVTLRCSSQSGHNTVSWYQQALGQGPQFIFQYYREEENGRGNFPPRFSGLQFPNYSSELNVNALELDDSALYLCASSLAANEQFFGPGTRLTVL.

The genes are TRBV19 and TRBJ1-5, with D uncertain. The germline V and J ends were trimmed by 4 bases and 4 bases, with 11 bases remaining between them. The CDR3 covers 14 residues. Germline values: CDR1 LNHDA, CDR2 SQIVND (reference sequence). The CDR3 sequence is CASSTGMLNQPQHF. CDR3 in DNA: TGTGCCAGTAGTACCGGGATGTTAAATCAGCCCCAGCATTTT.

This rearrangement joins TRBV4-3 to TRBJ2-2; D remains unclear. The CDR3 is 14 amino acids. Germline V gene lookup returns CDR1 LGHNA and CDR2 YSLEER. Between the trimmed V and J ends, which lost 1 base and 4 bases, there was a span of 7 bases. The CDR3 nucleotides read TGCGCCAGCAGCCAAGGGCAGCTCACCGGGGAGCTGTTTTTT. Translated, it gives CASSQGQLTGELFF.

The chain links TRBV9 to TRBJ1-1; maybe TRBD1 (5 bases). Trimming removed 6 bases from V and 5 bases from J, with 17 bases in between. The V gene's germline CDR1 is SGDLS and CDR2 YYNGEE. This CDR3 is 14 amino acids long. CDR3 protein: CASNPDGRGTEAFF. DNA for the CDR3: TGTGCCAGCAACCCGGACGGGCGGGGGACTGAAGCTTTCTTT.

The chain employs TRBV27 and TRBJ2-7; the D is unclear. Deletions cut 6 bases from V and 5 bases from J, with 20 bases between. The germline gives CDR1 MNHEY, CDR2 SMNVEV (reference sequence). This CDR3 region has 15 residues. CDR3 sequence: CASSLTTLPWDEQYF. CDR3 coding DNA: TGTGCCAGCAGCCTGACGACCCTCCCTTGGGACGAGCAGTACTTC.

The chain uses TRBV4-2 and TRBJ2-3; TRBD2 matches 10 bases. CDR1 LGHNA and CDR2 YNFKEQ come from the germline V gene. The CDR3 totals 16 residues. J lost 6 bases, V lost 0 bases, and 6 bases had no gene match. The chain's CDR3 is CASSQELAGGRDTQYF. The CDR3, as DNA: TGTGCCAGCAGCCAAGAATTAGCGGGAGGCCGTGATACGCAGTATTTT.

The CDR3 is CASSAGTVGEQYF. The CDR3 DNA reads TGTGCCAGCAGCGCCGGGACCGTCGGCGAGCAGTACTTC. The chain uses TRBV11-2 and TRBJ2-7, with D tentatively TRBD1 or TRBD2 (5 bases each). Trimming took 5 bases from V and 6 from J, leaving 14 bases between them. The CDR3 has 13 residues. CDR1 and CDR2 (germline): SGHAT, FQNNGV.

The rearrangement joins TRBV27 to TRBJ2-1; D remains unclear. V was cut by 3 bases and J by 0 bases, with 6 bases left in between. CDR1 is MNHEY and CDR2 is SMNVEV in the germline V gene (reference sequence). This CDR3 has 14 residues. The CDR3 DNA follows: TGTGCCAGCAGTTTGACCAGCTCCTACAATGAGCAGTTCTTC. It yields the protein CASSLTSSYNEQFF.

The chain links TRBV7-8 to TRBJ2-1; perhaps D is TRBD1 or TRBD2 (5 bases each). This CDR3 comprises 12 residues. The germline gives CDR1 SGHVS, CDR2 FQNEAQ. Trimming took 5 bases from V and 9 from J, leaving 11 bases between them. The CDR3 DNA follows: TGTGCCAGCAGCACCCGTGGGGGTGAGCAGTTCTTC. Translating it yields CASSTRGGEQFF. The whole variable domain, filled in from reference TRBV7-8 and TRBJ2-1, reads GAGVSQSPRYKVAKRGQDVALRCDPISGHVSLFWYQQALGQGPEFLTYFQNEAQLDKSGLPSDRFFAERPEGSVSTLKIQRTQQEDSAVYLCASSTRGGEQFFGPGTRLTVL.

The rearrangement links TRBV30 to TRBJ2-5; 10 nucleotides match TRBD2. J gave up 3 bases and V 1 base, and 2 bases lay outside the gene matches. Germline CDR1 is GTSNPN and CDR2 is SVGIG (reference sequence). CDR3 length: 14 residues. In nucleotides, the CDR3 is TGTGCCTGGAGTGAAGGACTAGCGGAAGAGACCCAGTACTTC. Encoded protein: CAWSEGLAEETQYF.

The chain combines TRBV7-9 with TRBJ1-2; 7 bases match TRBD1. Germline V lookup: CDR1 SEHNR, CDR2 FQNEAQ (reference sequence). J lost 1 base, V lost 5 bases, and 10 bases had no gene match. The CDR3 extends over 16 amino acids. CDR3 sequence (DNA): TGTGCCAGCAGCGCCAGGGACAGCCTCTTTAACTATGGCTACACCTTC. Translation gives CASSARDSLFNYGYTF.

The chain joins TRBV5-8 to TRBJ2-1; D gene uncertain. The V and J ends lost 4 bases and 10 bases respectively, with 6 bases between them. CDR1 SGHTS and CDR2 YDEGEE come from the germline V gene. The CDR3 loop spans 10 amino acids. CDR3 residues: CASSLPEQFF. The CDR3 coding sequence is TGTGCCAGCAGCCTCCCCGAGCAGTTCTTC.

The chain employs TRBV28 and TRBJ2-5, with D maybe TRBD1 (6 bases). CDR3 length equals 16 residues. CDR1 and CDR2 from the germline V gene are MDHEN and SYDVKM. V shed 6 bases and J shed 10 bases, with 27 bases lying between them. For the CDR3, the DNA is TGTGCCAGCAGCAGTCCTGAGCGACAGGCAACTCGGGGCCAGTACTTC. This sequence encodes CASSSPERQATRGQYF. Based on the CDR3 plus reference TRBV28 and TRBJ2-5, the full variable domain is DVKVTQSSRYLVKRTGEKVFLECVQDMDHENMFWYRQDPGLGLRLIYFSYDVKMKEKGDIPEGYSVSREKKERFSLILESASTNQTSMYLCASSSPERQATRGQYFGPGTRLLVL.

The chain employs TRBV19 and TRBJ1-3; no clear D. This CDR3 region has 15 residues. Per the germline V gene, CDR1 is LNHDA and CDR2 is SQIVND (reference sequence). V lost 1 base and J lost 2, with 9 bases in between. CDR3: CASSIAAAAGNTIYF. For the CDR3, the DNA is TGTGCCAGTAGTATAGCGGCAGCAGCTGGAAACACCATATATTTT.

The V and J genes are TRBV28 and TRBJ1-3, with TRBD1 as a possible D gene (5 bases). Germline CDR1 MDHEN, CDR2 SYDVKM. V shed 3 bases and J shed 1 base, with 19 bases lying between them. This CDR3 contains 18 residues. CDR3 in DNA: TGTGCCAGCAGTTTCCCTGGGGCTAAAAAGTTTTCTGGAAACACCATATATTTT. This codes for CASSFPGAKKFSGNTIYF.

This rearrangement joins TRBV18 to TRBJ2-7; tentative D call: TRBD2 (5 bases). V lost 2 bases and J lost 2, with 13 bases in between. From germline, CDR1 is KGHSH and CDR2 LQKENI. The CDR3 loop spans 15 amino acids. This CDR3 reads CASSPGSDSTYEQYF. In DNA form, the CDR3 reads TGTGCCAGCTCACCAGGTTCGGACTCGACCTACGAGCAGTACTTC.

The chain's CDR3 is CAWEGAVGDEKLFF. The CDR3 nucleotides read TGTGCCTGGGAAGGGGCAGTCGGGGATGAAAAACTGTTTTTT. The genes are TRBV30 and TRBJ1-4, with D tentatively TRBD1 (5 bases). This CDR3 is 14 amino acids long. Germline CDR1 GTSNPN, CDR2 SVGIG (reference sequence). V lost 5 bases and J lost 6, with 16 bases in between.

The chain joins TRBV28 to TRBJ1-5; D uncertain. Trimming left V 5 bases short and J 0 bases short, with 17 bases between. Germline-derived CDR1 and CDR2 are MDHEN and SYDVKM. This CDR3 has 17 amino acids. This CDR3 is CASSPRGAGDSNQPQHF. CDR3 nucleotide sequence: TGTGCCAGCAGTCCCCGGGGAGCAGGAGATAGCAATCAGCCCCAGCATTTT. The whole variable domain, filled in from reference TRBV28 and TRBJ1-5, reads DVKVTQSSRYLVKRTGEKVFLECVQDMDHENMFWYRQDPGLGLRLIYFSYDVKMKEKGDIPEGYSVSREKKERFSLILESASTNQTSMYLCASSPRGAGDSNQPQHFGDGTRLSIL.